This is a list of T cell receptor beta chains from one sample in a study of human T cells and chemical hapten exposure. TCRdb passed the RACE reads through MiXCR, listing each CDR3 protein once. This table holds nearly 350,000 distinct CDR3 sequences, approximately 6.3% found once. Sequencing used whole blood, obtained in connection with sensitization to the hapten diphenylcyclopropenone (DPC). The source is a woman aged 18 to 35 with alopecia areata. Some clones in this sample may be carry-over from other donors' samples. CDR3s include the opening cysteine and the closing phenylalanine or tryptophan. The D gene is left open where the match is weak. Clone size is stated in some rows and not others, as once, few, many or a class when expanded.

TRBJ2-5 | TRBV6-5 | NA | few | TGTGCCAGCAGTTCGTCGGGGTGGCAAGAGACCCAGTACTTC | CASSSSGWQETQYF
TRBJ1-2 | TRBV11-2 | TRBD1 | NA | TGTGCCAGCAGCTCTTGGGACAGGGGGCCCGCCTTC | CASSSWDRGPAF
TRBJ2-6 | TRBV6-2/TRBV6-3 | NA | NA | TGTGCCAGCGGTTACTCTGGGGCCAACGTCCTGACTTTC | CASGYSGANVLTF
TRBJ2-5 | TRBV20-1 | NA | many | TGCAGTGCTAGAGATGCGAAACAGGGTAAAGAGACCCAGTACTTC | CSARDAKQGKETQYF
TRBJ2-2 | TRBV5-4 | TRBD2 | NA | TGTGCCAGCAGCTTGGACGTCGGGACTAGCGATTTCAAAACCGGGGAGCTGTTTTTT | CASSLDVGTSDFKTGELFF
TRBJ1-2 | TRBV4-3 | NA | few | TGCGCCAGCAGCCAAGATCGGGCAGGGCCCCCGGGAGCTGGCTACACCTTC | CASSQDRAGPPGAGYTF
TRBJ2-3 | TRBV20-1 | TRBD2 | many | TGCAGTGCTAACCCACCCCAGGGAGCGGGGGGGAGGGCAGATACGCAGTATTTT | CSANPPQGAGGRADTQYF
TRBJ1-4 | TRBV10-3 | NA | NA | TGTGCCATCAAAGACCCCTATGGGGAAGAAAAACTGTTTTTT | CAIKDPYGEEKLFF
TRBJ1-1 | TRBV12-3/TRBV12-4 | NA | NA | TGTGCCAGCAGTATTCCATCACCGAACACTGAAGCTTTCTTT | CASSIPSPNTEAFF
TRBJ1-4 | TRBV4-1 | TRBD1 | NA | TGCGCCAGCAGCCAATCCGCACGACAGGGGCCTGAAAAACTGTTTTTT | CASSQSARQGPEKLFF
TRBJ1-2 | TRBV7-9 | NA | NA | TGTGCCAGCAGCTTAGTATCGGCAGGGAACTATGGCTACACCTTC | CASSLVSAGNYGYTF
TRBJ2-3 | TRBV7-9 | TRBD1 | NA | TGTGCCAGCAGCCCAACGGGACAGGGGGGGACAGATACGCAGTATTTT | CASSPTGQGGTDTQYF
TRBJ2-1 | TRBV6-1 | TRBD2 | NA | TGTGCCAGCACCCGGAGGGCTAGCGGGGGTGGGGTCAATGAGCAGTTCTTC | CASTRRASGGGVNEQFF
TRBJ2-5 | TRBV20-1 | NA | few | TGCAGTGCTAGAGGCCCAGCAACTCAAGAGACCCAGTACTTC | CSARGPATQETQYF
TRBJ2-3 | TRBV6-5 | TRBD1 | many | TGTGCCAGCGGTGAGGGGGCCACAGATACGCAGTATTTT | CASGEGATDTQYF
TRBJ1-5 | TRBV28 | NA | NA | TGTGCCAGCCAATGGGGGGGGAGCAATCAGCCCCAGCATTTT | CASQWGGSNQPQHF
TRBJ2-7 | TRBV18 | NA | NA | TGTGCCAGCTCACCAACGACAGGACAAACCTACGAGCAGTACTTC | CASSPTTGQTYEQYF
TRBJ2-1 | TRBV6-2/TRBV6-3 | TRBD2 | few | TGTGCCAGCAGTTGGGGGACTAGCGGGGGGCGCGGTGAGCAGTTCTTC | CASSWGTSGGRGEQFF
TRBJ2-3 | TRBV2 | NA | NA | TGTGCCAGCAGTGAAAGGACTAGCACAGATACGCAGTATTTT | CASSERTSTDTQYF
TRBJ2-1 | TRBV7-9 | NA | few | TGTGCCTCGCCCCAGGGGACATACAATGAGCAGTTCTTC | CASPQGTYNEQFF
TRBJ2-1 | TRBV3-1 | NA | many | TGTGCCAGCAGCCAAGCTTCCGGGTTGCCGAGGTTCTTC | CASSQASGLPRFF
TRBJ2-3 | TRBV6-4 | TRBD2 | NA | TGTGCCAGCAGTGATCGGGGGGGGGCCACAGATACGCAGTATTTT | CASSDRGGATDTQYF
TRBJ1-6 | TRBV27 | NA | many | TGTGCCAGCAGTTCCCAAATAGGATCACCCCTCCACTTT | CASSSQIGSPLHF
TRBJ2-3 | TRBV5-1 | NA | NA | TGCGCCAGCAGCTTGGTAGGGGCCGGGACTTTGGCAGATACGCAGTATTTT | CASSLVGAGTLADTQYF
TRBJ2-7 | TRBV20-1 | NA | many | TGCAGTGCTAGATATGGCGGGGACACCTACGAGCAGTACTTC | CSARYGGDTYEQYF
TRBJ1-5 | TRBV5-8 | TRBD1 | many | TGTGCCAGCAGTTTGGGACAGGATACGGGGAACCAGCCCCAGCATTTT | CASSLGQDTGNQPQHF
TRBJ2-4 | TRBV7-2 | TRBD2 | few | TGTGCCAGCAGCTTAGATCTAGCGGGGGATCGAAACATTCAGTACTTC | CASSLDLAGDRNIQYF
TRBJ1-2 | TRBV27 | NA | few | TGTGCCAGCAGGGAGATCGGACAAACAGACTATGGCTACACCTTC | CASREIGQTDYGYTF
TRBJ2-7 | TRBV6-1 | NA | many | TGTGCCAGCAGTGAATACGAGGGACCGGCTTACGAGCAGTACTTC | CASSEYEGPAYEQYF
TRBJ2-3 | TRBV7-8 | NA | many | TGTGCCAGCAGCTTTTCGGGGGATACGCAGTATTTT | CASSFSGDTQYF
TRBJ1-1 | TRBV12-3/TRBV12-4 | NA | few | TGTGCCAGCAGTTTAAGGACCCTATATGGGGCAGTGGAAGCTTTCTTT | CASSLRTLYGAVEAFF
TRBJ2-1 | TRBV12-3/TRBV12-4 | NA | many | TGTGCCAGCAGCCTAGCTGTAGGGGCCGGCAGCTCCTACAATGAGCAGTTCTTC | CASSLAVGAGSSYNEQFF
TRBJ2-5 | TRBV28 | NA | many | TGTGCCAGCAGTTTATCCGGCAACCGGCTCGCGCAGACCCAGTACTTC | CASSLSGNRLAQTQYF
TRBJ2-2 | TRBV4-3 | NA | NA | TGCGCCAGCAGCCAAACTTTGACGGCTTCGAACACCGGGGAGCTGTTTTTT | CASSQTLTASNTGELFF
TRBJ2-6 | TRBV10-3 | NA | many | TGTGCCATCAGTGTCCCGACGGACAGCCCCCCCTCTGGGGCCAACGTCCTGACTTTC | CAISVPTDSPPSGANVLTF
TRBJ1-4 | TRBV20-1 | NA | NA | TGCAGTGCTAGGTGGACAGCAAGTGAAAAACTGTTTTTT | CSARWTASEKLFF
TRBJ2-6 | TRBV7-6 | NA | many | TGTGCCAGCAGCTCAAGCAGGGGCTCTGGGGCCAACGTCCTGACTTTC | CASSSSRGSGANVLTF
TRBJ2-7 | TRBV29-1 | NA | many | TGCAGCACCACCTCCGGGACGGGTTTCTACGAGCAGTACTTC | CSTTSGTGFYEQYF
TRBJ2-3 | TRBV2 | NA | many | TGTGCCAGCAGTGAAGGGTTGGCAGATACGCAGTATTTT | CASSEGLADTQYF
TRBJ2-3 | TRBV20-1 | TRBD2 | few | TGCAGTACCCCCCTGCTAGCGGGGGGGCTCATCTTACCAGATACGCAGTATTTT | CSTPLLAGGLILPDTQYF
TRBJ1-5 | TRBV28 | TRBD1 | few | TGTGCCAGCAGTTTTAGGACAGGGAATCAGCCCCAGCATTTT | CASSFRTGNQPQHF
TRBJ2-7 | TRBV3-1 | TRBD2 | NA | TGTGCCAGCAGCCAGGGGACTAGCGTCTACGAGCAGTACTTC | CASSQGTSVYEQYF
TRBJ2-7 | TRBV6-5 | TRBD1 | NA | TGTGCCAGCAGCTATGGGACAGGGTTAGCTTACGAGCAGTACTTC | CASSYGTGLAYEQYF
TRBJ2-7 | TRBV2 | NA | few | TGTGCCAGCAGTGAAGGGGGGGCCCTTTCCTACGAGCAGTACTTC | CASSEGGALSYEQYF
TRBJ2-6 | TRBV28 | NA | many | TGTGCCAGCAGTTGGTCAGGCTCGGGGGCCAACGTCCTGACTTTC | CASSWSGSGANVLTF
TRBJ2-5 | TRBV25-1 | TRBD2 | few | TGTGCCAGCAGTGAACGACTAGCGGGGAAAGAGACCCAGTACTTC | CASSERLAGKETQYF
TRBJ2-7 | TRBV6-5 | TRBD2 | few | TGTGCCAGCAGTCTGACTAGCGGGGACGCTTACGAGCAGTACTTC | CASSLTSGDAYEQYF
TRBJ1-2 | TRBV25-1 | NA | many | TGTGCCTTGGGGACACCTGCTAACTATGGCTACACCTTC | CALGTPANYGYTF
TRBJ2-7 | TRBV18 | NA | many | TGTGCCAGCTCCAAAAACGAGTACGAGCAGTACTTC | CASSKNEYEQYF
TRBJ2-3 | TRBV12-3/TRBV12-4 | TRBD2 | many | TGTGCCAGCGAATGGAGCGGGGGGCGGGGCACAGATACGCAGTATTTT | CASEWSGGRGTDTQYF